The clone carrying this T cell receptor beta chain was seen more than once but under ten times. The V segment lost 2 bases and the J segment 1 base; nucleotides outside the gene matches: 12. Germline V CDR1 and CDR2: SGHRS, YFSETQ. The CDR3 has 19 amino acids. This specimen comes from a study of low-dose radiotherapy and immunotherapy resistance in tumors. cDNA synthesis used a TRAV/TRBV-specific primer set for both chains. TCR amplification used 20 to 25 PCR cycles, a constant-region primer and a V-primer adapter. TCRdb re-analysed the reads in MiXCR, keeping a single row per CDR3 protein. Of roughly 14,000 distinct CDR3 sequences listed, 60% are singletons.

The genes are TRBV5-1 and TRBJ2-7; TRBD2 aligns across 13 bases. The sequence came from a human donor with advanced metastatic prostate, ovarian, gallbladder or colorectal cancer (not recorded which). This table probably holds off-target reads from a library built for another chain. This chain's CDR3 is CASSFILAGGSPSSYEQYF. In nucleotides, the CDR3 is TGCGCCAGCAGCTTCATACTAGCGGGAGGGAGTCCGTCATCCTACGAGCAGTACTTC.